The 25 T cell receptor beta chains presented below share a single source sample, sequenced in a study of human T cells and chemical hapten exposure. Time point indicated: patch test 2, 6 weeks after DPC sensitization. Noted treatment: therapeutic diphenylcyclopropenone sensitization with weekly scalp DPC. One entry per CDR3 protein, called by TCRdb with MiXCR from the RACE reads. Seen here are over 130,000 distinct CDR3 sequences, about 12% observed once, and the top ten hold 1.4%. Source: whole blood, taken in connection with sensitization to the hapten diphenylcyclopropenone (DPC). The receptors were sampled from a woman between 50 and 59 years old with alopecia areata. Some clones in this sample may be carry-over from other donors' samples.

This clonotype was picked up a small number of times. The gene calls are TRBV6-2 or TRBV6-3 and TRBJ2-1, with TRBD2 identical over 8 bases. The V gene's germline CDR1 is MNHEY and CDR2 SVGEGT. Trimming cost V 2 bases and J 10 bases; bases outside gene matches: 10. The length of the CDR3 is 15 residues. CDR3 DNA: TGTGCCAGCAGTTACCGTGGGACTAGGTCCCCCGAGCAGTTCTTC. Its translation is CASSYRGTRSPEQFF.

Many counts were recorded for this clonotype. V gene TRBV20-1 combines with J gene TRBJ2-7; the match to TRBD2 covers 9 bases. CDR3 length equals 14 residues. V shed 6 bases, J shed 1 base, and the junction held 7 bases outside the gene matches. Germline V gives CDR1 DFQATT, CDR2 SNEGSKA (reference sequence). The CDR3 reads CSAPLAGYSYEQYF. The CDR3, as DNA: TGCAGTGCGCCGCTAGCGGGGTATTCCTACGAGCAGTACTTC.

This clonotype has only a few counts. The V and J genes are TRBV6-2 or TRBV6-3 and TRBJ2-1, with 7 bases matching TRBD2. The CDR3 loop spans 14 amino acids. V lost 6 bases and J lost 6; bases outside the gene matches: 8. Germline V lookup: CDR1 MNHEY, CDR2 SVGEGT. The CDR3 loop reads CASRSGAGSNEQFF. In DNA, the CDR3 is TGTGCCAGCAGATCGGGAGCGGGGTCCAATGAGCAGTTCTTC.

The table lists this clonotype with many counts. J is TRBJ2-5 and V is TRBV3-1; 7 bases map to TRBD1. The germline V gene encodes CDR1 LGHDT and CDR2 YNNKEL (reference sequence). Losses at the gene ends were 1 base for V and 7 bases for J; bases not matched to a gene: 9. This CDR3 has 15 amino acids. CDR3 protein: CASSQAGQASRTQYF. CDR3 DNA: TGTGCCAGCAGCCAAGCTGGACAGGCGTCGAGGACCCAGTACTTC.

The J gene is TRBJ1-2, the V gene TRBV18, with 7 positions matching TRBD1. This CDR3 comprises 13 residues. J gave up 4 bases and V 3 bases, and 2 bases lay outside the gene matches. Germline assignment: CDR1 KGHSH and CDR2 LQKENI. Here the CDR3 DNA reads TGTGCCAGCTCACCGACAGGGAGCTATGGCTACACCTTC. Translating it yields CASSPTGSYGYTF.

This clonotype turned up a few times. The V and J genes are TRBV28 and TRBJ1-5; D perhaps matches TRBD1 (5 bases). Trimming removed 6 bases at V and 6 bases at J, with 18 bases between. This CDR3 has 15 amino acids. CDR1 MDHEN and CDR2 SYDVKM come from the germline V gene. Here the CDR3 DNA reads TGTGCCAGCAGACGCCGGGGCCTTGGCGGTCAGCCCCAGCATTTT. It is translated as CASRRRGLGGQPQHF.

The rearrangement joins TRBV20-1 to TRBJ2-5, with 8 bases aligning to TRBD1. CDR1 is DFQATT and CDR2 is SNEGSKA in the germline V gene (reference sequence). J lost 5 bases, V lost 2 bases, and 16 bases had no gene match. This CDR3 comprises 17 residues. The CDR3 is CSARTHLLDRVGETQYF. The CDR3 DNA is TGCAGTGCTAGAACACACCTCTTGGACAGGGTCGGGGAGACCCAGTACTTC.

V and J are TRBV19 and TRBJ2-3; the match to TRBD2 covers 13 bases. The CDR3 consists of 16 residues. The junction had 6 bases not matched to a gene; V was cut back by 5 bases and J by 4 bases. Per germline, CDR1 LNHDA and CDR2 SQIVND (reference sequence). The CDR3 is CASSDGLAGVADTQYF. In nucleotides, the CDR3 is TGTGCCAGTAGTGACGGACTAGCGGGAGTAGCAGATACGCAGTATTTT.

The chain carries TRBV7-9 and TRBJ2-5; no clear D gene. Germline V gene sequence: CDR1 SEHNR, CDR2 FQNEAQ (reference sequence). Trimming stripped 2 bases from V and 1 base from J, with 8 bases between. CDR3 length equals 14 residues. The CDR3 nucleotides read TGTGCCAGCAGCTTAAAGGCGGTCCAAGAGACCCAGTACTTC. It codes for CASSLKAVQETQYF.

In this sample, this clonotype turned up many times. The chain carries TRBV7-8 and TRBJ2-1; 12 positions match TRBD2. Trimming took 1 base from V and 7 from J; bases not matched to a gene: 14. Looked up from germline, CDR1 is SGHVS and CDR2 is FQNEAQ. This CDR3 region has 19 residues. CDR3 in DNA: TGTGCCAGCAGCTTAGTACGTCGTTCTAGCGGGAGGGCTGGGAATGAGCAGTTCTTC. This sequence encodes CASSLVRRSSGRAGNEQFF.

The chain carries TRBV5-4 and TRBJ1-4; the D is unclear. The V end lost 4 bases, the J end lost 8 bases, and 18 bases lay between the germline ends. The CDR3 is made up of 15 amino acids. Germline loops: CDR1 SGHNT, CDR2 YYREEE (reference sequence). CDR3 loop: CASSPGAPVSEKLFF. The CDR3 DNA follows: TGTGCCAGCAGCCCGGGAGCCCCAGTTTCCGAAAAACTGTTTTTT.

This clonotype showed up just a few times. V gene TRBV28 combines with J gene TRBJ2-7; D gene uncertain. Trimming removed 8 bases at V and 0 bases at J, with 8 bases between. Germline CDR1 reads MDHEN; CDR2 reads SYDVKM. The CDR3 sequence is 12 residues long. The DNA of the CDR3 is TGTGCCAGCCAATCCTACTCCTACGAGCAGTACTTC. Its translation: CASQSYSYEQYF. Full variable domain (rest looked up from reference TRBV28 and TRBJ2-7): DVKVTQSSRYLVKRTGEKVFLECVQDMDHENMFWYRQDPGLGLRLIYFSYDVKMKEKGDIPEGYSVSREKKERFSLILESASTNQTSMYLCASQSYSYEQYFGPGTRLTVT.

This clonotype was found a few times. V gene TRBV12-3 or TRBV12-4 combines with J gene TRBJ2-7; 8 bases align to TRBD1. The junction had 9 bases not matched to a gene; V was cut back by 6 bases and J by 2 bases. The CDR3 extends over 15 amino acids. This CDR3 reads CASSSGQGAPYEQYF. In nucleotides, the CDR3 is TGTGCCAGCAGCTCCGGCCAGGGGGCCCCCTACGAGCAGTACTTC.

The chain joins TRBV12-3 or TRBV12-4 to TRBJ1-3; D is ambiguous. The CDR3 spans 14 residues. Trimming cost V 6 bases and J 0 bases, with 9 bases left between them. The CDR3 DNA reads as TGTGCCAGCAGCCCCGAAGGCTCTGGAAACACCATATATTTT. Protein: CASSPEGSGNTIYF.

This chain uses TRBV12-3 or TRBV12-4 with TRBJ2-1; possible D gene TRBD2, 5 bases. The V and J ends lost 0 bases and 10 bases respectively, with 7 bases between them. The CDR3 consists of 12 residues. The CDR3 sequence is CASSLARVEQFF. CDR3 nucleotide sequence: TGTGCCAGCAGTTTAGCGCGGGTGGAGCAGTTCTTC.

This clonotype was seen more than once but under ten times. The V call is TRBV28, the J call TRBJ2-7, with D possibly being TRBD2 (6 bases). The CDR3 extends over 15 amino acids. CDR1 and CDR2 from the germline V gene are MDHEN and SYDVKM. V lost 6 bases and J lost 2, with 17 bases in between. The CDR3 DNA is TGTGCCAGCAGCCCCGGGAGACAATTAACCTACGAGCAGTACTTC. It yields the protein CASSPGRQLTYEQYF.

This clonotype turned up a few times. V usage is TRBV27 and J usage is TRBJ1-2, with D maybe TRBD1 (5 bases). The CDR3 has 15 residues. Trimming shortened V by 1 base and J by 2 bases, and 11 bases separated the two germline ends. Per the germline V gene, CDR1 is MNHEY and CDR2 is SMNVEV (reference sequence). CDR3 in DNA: TGTGCCAGCAGTTTATTTCCAGGGTTAAACTATGGCTACACCTTC. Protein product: CASSLFPGLNYGYTF.

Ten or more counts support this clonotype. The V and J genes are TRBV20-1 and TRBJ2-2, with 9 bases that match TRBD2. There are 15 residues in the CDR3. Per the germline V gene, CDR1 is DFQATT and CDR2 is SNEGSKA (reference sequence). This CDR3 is CSARGLAGLTGELFF. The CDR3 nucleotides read TGCAGCGCCCGCGGGCTAGCGGGGCTCACCGGGGAGCTGTTTTTT.

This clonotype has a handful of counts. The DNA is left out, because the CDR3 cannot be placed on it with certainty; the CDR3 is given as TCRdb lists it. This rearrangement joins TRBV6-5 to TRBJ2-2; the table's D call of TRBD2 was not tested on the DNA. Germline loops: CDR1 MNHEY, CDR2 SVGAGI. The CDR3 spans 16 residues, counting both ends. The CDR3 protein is CASTAAGPRRPGSCFF.

The CDR3 nucleotides read TGTGCCAGCAGCTTAGCGCAGGGGGAAAATCAGCCCCAGCATTTT. Encoded protein: CASSLAQGENQPQHF. The chain employs TRBV7-2 and TRBJ1-5; TRBD1 agrees at 7 bases. Germline V lookup: CDR1 SGHTA, CDR2 FQGNSA. The CDR3 runs to 15 residues. J was trimmed by 4 bases and V by 0 bases; bases with no gene match: 3.

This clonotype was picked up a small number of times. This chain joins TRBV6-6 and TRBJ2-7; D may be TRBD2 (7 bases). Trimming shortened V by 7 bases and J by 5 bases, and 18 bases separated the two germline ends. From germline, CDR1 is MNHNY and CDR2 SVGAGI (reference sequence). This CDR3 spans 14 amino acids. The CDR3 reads CASTRSGGRHEQYF. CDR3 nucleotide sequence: TGTGCCAGCACCCGTTCCGGGGGGCGACACGAGCAGTACTTC.

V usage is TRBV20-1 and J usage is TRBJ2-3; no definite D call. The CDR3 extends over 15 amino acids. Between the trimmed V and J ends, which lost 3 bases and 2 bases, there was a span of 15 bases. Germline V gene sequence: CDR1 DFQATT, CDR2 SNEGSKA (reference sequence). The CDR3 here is CSASSRRGDTDTQYF. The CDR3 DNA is TGCAGTGCTAGTTCTCGGCGTGGGGACACAGATACGCAGTATTTT.

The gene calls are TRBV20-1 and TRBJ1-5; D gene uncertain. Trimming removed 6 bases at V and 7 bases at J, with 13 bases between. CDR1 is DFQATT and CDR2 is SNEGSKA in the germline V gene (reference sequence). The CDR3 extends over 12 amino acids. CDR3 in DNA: TGCAGTGCCGGGAGGGCTTTACAGCCCCAGCATTTT. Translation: CSAGRALQPQHF.

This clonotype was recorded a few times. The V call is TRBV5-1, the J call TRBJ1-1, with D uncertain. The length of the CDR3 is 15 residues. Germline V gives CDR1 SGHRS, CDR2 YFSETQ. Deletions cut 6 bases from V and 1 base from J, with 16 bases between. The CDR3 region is CASTRDKVGNTEAFF. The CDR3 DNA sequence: TGCGCCAGCACCAGAGATAAAGTAGGGAACACTGAAGCTTTCTTT.

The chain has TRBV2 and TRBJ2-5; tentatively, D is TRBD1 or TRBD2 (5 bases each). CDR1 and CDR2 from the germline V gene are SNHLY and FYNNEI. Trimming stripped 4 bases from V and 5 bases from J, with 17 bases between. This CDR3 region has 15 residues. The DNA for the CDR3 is TGTGCCAGCAGTGGTCCGGGCGCCTGGGGGGAGACCCAGTACTTC. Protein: CASSGPGAWGETQYF.